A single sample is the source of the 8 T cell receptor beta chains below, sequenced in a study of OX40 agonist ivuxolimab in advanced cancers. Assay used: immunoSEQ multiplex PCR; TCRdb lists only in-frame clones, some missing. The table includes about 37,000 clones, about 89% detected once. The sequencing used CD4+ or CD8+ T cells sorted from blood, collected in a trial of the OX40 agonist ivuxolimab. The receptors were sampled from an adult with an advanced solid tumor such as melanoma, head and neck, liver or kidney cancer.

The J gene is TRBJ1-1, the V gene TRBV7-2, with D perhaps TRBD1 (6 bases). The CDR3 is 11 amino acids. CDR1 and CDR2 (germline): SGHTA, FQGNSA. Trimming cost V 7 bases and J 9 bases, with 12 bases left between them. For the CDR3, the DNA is TGTGCCAGCATGGGGGCGACGAAAGCTTTCTTT. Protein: CASMGATKAFF.

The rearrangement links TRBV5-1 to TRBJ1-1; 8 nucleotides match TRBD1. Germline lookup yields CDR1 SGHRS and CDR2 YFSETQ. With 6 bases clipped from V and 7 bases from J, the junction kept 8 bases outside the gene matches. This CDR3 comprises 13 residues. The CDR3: CASTEGTGLEAFF. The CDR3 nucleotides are TGCGCCAGCACCGAGGGGACAGGTCTTGAAGCTTTCTTT.

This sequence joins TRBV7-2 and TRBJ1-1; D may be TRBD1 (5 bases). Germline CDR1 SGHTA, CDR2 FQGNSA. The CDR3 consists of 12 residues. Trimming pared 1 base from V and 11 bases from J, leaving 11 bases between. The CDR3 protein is CASSLESRVAFF. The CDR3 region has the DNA TGTGCCAGCAGCTTAGAGTCCAGGGTTGCTTTCTTT.

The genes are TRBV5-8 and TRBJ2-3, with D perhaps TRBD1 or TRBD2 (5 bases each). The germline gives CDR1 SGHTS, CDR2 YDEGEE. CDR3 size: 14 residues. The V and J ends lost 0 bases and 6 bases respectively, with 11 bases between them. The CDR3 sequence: CASSLAGARDTQYF. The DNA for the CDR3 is TGTGCCAGCAGCTTGGCCGGGGCCCGGGATACGCAGTATTTT.

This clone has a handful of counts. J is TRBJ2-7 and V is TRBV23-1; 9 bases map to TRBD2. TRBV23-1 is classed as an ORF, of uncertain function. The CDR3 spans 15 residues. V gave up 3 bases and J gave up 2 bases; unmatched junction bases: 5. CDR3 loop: CASSHKAGGPYEQYF. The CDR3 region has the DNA TGCGCCAGCAGTCATAAGGCGGGGGGGCCCTACGAGCAGTACTTC.

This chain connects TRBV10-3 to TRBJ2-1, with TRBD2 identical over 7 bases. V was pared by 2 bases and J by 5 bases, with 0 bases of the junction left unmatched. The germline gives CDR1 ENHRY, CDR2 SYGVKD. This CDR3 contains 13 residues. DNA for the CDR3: TGTGCCATCAGTGAGGGGGGGGACAATGAGCAGTTCTTC. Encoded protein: CAISEGGDNEQFF.

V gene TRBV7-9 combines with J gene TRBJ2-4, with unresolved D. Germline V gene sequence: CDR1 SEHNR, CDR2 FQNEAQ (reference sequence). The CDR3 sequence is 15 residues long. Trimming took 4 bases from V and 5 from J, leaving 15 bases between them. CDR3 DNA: TGTGCCAGCAGCTCATGGGCCCAGGCGGAAAACATTCAGTACTTC. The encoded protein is CASSSWAQAENIQYF.

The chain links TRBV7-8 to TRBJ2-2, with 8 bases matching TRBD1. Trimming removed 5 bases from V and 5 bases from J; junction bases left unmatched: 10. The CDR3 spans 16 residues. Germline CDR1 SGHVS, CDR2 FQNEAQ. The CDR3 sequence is CASSPNQGARTGELFF. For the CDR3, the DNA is TGTGCCAGCAGCCCTAACCAGGGGGCGCGGACCGGGGAGCTGTTTTTT.